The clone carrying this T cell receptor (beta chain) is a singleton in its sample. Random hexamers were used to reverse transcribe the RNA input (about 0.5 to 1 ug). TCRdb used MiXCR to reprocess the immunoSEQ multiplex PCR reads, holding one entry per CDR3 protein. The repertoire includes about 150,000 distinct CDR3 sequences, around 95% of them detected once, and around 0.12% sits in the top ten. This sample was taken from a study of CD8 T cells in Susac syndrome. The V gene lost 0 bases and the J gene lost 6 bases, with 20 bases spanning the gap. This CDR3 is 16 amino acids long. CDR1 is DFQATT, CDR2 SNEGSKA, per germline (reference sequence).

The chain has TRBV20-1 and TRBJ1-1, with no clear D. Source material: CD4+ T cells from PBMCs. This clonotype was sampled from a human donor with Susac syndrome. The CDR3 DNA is TGCAGTGCTAGAGATAGGGCTGTTGAACCCCACGCTGAAGCTTTCTTT. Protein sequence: CSARDRAVEPHAEAFF.